This T cell receptor (beta chain) originates from a study of blood T cell repertoires in COVID-19. Libraries were prepared by immunoSEQ multiplex PCR; TCRdb keeps only in-frame clonotypes and omits some of them. This table holds approximately 300,000 clones, 80% to 95% found once. The germline V gene encodes CDR1 WSHSY and CDR2 SAAADI. This CDR3 comprises 16 residues. V shed 4 bases, J shed 5 bases, and the junction held 11 bases outside the gene matches. The receptor's source is a woman aged 25 to 39 with COVID-19, enrolled during active disease. The V and J genes are TRBV10-2 and TRBJ2-1; 7 bases are shared with TRBD2. The sequencing sample was made of peripheral blood. CDR3 nucleotides: TGCGCCAGCAGTGGTCGGCTAGCGGTAACAAACAATGAGCAGTTCTTC. Protein product: CASSGRLAVTNNEQFF.